This is a list of T cell receptor beta chains from one sample in a study of blood T cell repertoires in COVID-19. TCRdb keeps only in-frame clones here, not all; method: immunoSEQ multiplex PCR. The table has roughly 200,000 clones, around four fifths seen once. The sample taken for sequencing was peripheral blood. These receptors came from a middle-aged man with active or convalescent COVID-19. The CDR3 runs from the conserved cysteine through the conserved F or W. Each record gives: J gene, clone size, D gene, CDR3 length, V gene, CDR3 DNA, CDR3 protein. A D gene is named only where the DNA matches it firmly. Expanded clones are given a class, and other clones once, few, many or no size at all.

J gene: TRBJ1-2
clone size: NA
D gene: TRBD1
CDR3 length: 14
V gene: TRBV29-1
CDR3 DNA: TGCAGCGTTGAACCCTATGGACAGGGGTATGGCTACACCTTC
CDR3 protein: CSVEPYGQGYGYTF

J gene: TRBJ2-5
clone size: NA
D gene: TRBD1
CDR3 length: 14
V gene: TRBV24-1
CDR3 DNA: TGTGCCACCAGTGACATGGGACAGAAAGAGACCCAGTACTTC
CDR3 protein: CATSDMGQKETQYF

J gene: TRBJ1-2
clone size: NA
D gene: NA
CDR3 length: 14
V gene: TRBV3-1/TRBV3-2
CDR3 DNA: TGTGCCAGCAGCTTTAAGGCGGAAGGCTATGGCTACACCTTC
CDR3 protein: CASSFKAEGYGYTF

J gene: TRBJ1-1
clone size: NA
D gene: TRBD1
CDR3 length: 15
V gene: TRBV19
CDR3 DNA: TGTGCCAGTCACTACAGGGGGCAGGCGAACACTGAAGCTTTCTTT
CDR3 protein: CASHYRGQANTEAFF

J gene: TRBJ2-1
clone size: NA
D gene: TRBD1
CDR3 length: 16
V gene: TRBV3-1/TRBV3-2
CDR3 DNA: TGTGCCAGCAGCCGAGGAAGGGACAGGGACTACAATGAGCAGTTCTTC
CDR3 protein: CASSRGRDRDYNEQFF

J gene: TRBJ2-5
clone size: NA
D gene: NA
CDR3 length: 14
V gene: TRBV7-2
CDR3 DNA: TGTGCCAGCAGCCCCAAGACTAGTCGGGAGACCCAGTACTTC
CDR3 protein: CASSPKTSRETQYF

J gene: TRBJ2-7
clone size: NA
D gene: TRBD1
CDR3 length: 14
V gene: TRBV10-3
CDR3 DNA: TGTGCCATCAGCCTGGGACAGGATGCCTACGAGCAGTACTTC
CDR3 protein: CAISLGQDAYEQYF

J gene: TRBJ1-2
clone size: NA
D gene: NA
CDR3 length: 14
V gene: TRBV9
CDR3 DNA: TGTGCCAGCAGCATTGGGGTGGGAGATGGTGGCTACACCTTC
CDR3 protein: CASSIGVGDGGYTF

J gene: TRBJ1-6
clone size: NA
D gene: TRBD1
CDR3 length: 14
V gene: TRBV6-2/TRBV6-3
CDR3 DNA: TGTGCCAGCAGTTACAAGGACAGGAATTCACCCCTCCACTTT
CDR3 protein: CASSYKDRNSPLHF

J gene: TRBJ2-1
clone size: NA
D gene: TRBD1
CDR3 length: 15
V gene: TRBV10-1
CDR3 DNA: TGCGCCAGCAGCGAGTCAGGGGGCGCCTACAATGAGCAGTTCTTC
CDR3 protein: CASSESGGAYNEQFF

J gene: TRBJ1-2
clone size: once
D gene: TRBD1
CDR3 length: 12
V gene: TRBV19
CDR3 DNA: TGTGCCAGTAGGACTGACAGGGGACGCTACACCTTC
CDR3 protein: CASRTDRGRYTF

J gene: TRBJ2-5
clone size: NA
D gene: NA
CDR3 length: 14
V gene: TRBV9
CDR3 DNA: TGTGCCAGCAACCCCTACCGGGGCCAAGAGACCCAGTACTTC
CDR3 protein: CASNPYRGQETQYF

J gene: TRBJ2-1
clone size: NA
D gene: TRBD1
CDR3 length: 13
V gene: TRBV7-9
CDR3 DNA: TGTGCCAGCAGCCAGGGGGACTACAATGAGCAGTTCTTC
CDR3 protein: CASSQGDYNEQFF

J gene: TRBJ2-7
clone size: NA
D gene: TRBD2
CDR3 length: 14
V gene: TRBV7-3
CDR3 DNA: TGTGCCAGCAGCCCAGGACTAGCGGGAAACGAGCAGTACTTC
CDR3 protein: CASSPGLAGNEQYF

J gene: TRBJ2-3
clone size: NA
D gene: TRBD1
CDR3 length: 15
V gene: TRBV5-1
CDR3 DNA: TGCGCCAGCAGCTTACAGGGGCCGACCACAGATACGCAGTATTTT
CDR3 protein: CASSLQGPTTDTQYF

J gene: TRBJ1-1
clone size: NA
D gene: NA
CDR3 length: 14
V gene: TRBV5-8
CDR3 DNA: TGTGCCAGCAGAAAAGCGGCGCTGAACACTGAAGCTTTCTTT
CDR3 protein: CASRKAALNTEAFF

J gene: TRBJ1-5
clone size: NA
D gene: NA
CDR3 length: 14
V gene: TRBV7-9
CDR3 DNA: TGTGCCAGCAGCACGGACATAAGCAATCAGCCCCAGCATTTT
CDR3 protein: CASSTDISNQPQHF

J gene: TRBJ2-2
clone size: NA
D gene: TRBD2
CDR3 length: 19
V gene: TRBV3-1/TRBV3-2
CDR3 DNA: TGTGCCAGCAGCCAAGATCTACCAGCGGGGGGGCTGAACACCGGGGAGCTGTTTTTT
CDR3 protein: CASSQDLPAGGLNTGELFF

J gene: TRBJ1-1
clone size: NA
D gene: TRBD1
CDR3 length: 13
V gene: TRBV7-2
CDR3 DNA: TGTGCCAGCAGCTTACAGTTGGACAGGGATGCTTTCTTT
CDR3 protein: CASSLQLDRDAFF

J gene: TRBJ2-1
clone size: NA
D gene: NA
CDR3 length: 19
V gene: TRBV21-1
CDR3 DNA: TGTGCCAGCAGCACCTCTACTAGTCCGGCCACCACGAACCTCCATGAGCAGTTCTTC
CDR3 protein: CASSTSTSPATTNLHEQFF

J gene: TRBJ2-5
clone size: NA
D gene: TRBD2
CDR3 length: 16
V gene: TRBV28
CDR3 DNA: TGTGCCAGCCTAAACGGGGGGCTAGCGGGAGGAGAGACCCAGTACTTC
CDR3 protein: CASLNGGLAGGETQYF

J gene: TRBJ2-3
clone size: NA
D gene: TRBD2
CDR3 length: 16
V gene: TRBV19
CDR3 DNA: TGTGCCAGTAGTATGGGACTAGCGGATTACACAGATACGCAGTATTTT
CDR3 protein: CASSMGLADYTDTQYF

J gene: TRBJ2-3
clone size: NA
D gene: TRBD2
CDR3 length: 17
V gene: TRBV27
CDR3 DNA: TGTGCCAGCTTCCGGACTAGCGGGAGGGCCAGCACAGATACGCAGTATTTT
CDR3 protein: CASFRTSGRASTDTQYF

J gene: TRBJ1-6
clone size: many
D gene: NA
CDR3 length: 18
V gene: TRBV4-1
CDR3 DNA: TGCGCCAGCAGCCAAGATTTGAGCAGGCTCTCCTATAATTCACCCCTCCACTTT
CDR3 protein: CASSQDLSRLSYNSPLHF

J gene: TRBJ2-5
clone size: NA
D gene: TRBD2
CDR3 length: 15
V gene: TRBV4-3
CDR3 DNA: TGCGCCAGCAGCCCGGGACTAGCGGGGAAAGAGACCCAGTACTTC
CDR3 protein: CASSPGLAGKETQYF

J gene: TRBJ2-2
clone size: NA
D gene: NA
CDR3 length: 16
V gene: TRBV5-1
CDR3 DNA: TGCGCCAGCAGGACCGACGGGGGGCGATACACCGGGGAGCTGTTTTTT
CDR3 protein: CASRTDGGRYTGELFF

J gene: TRBJ1-5
clone size: NA
D gene: TRBD1
CDR3 length: 15
V gene: TRBV10-3
CDR3 DNA: TGTGCCATCAGTGTGGGGGGACAGGGCGATCAGCCCCAGCATTTT
CDR3 protein: CAISVGGQGDQPQHF

J gene: TRBJ2-3
clone size: NA
D gene: TRBD2
CDR3 length: 14
V gene: TRBV6-5
CDR3 DNA: TGTGCCAGCAGCCGACTAGCGGGCACAGATACGCAGTATTTT
CDR3 protein: CASSRLAGTDTQYF

J gene: TRBJ1-1
clone size: NA
D gene: TRBD1
CDR3 length: 15
V gene: TRBV27
CDR3 DNA: TGTGCCAGCAGTCACCTTCGGACAGGAAACACTGAAGCTTTCTTT
CDR3 protein: CASSHLRTGNTEAFF